One sample yielded the 27 T cell receptor beta chains listed below, sequenced in a study of beta chain features in type 1 diabetes. The sequenced template was cDNA made from the entire isolated RNA. The assay was immunoSEQ multiplex PCR, and TCRdb's table has in-frame clones only and misses some. The sample holds about 900,000 clones; roughly 15% are singletons and the top ten take around 0.02%. The specimen was naive CD4+ T cells from blood. Receptors were obtained from a woman aged 18-29 years in good health.

Notes on this clone: At the DNA level, this CDR3 is encoded by other sequences in the same sample as well. The chain carries TRBV19 and TRBJ2-6; no definite D call. Trimming removed 1 base at V and 0 bases at J, with 4 bases between. The CDR3 runs to 15 residues. CDR1 and CDR2 from the germline V gene are LNHDA and SQIVND (reference sequence). CDR3 sequence: CASSIGSSGANVLTF. In DNA form, the CDR3 reads TGTGCCAGTAGTATAGGAAGCTCTGGGGCCAACGTCCTGACTTTC.

V usage is TRBV7-9 and J usage is TRBJ2-7, with D tentatively TRBD2 (5 bases). The CDR3 loop spans 15 amino acids. Trimming pared 0 bases from V and 6 bases from J, leaving 15 bases between. From germline, CDR1 is SEHNR and CDR2 FQNEAQ (reference sequence). The CDR3 bases are TGTGCCAGCAGCTTAGCACGCCTAGCCCCCGGCGAGCAGTACTTC. This translates into CASSLARLAPGEQYF.

This rearrangement joins TRBV9 to TRBJ1-2; the D gene is possibly TRBD1 (6 bases). The CDR3 runs 16 residues. Germline CDR1 SGDLS, CDR2 YYNGEE. V lost 0 bases, J lost 3 bases, and 15 bases lay in between. CDR3 sequence: CASSVGGRGGYYGYTF. In DNA, the CDR3 is TGTGCCAGCAGCGTAGGAGGTCGAGGGGGGTACTATGGCTACACCTTC.

This clone came up a few times. The sample carries other DNA sequences with the same CDR3. The chain joins TRBV7-9 to TRBJ2-7, with unresolved D. The V end was cut by 5 bases, the J end by 4 bases, with 6 bases between. The CDR3 spans 11 residues. The germline CDR1 and CDR2 sequences are SEHNR and FQNEAQ (reference sequence). CDR3 region: CASSHGYEQYF. The DNA for the CDR3 is TGTGCCAGCAGCCATGGGTACGAGCAGTACTTC.

The genes are TRBV18 and TRBJ2-1; D possibly matches TRBD1 or TRBD2 (5 bases each). Trimming cost V 6 bases and J 5 bases, with 17 bases left between them. The CDR3 extends over 15 amino acids. The germline V gene encodes CDR1 KGHSH and CDR2 LQKENI. The CDR3 region is CASSQEPGRNNEQFF. Here the CDR3 DNA reads TGTGCCAGCTCCCAAGAGCCGGGACGCAACAATGAGCAGTTCTTC. Full variable domain (outside the CDR3, taken from reference TRBV18 and TRBJ2-1): NAGVMQNPRHLVRRRGQEARLRCSPMKGHSHVYWYRQLPEEGLKFMVYLQKENIIDESGMPKERFSAEFPKEGPSILRIQQVVRGDSAAYFCASSQEPGRNNEQFFGPGTRLTVL.

The chain has TRBV7-8 and TRBJ2-2, with unresolved D. In germline, CDR1 is SGHVS, CDR2 FQNEAQ. V was shortened by 5 bases and J by 0 bases, with 22 bases between the two germline ends. The CDR3 extends over 19 amino acids. The CDR3 reads CASSPRPHSWTTNTGELFF. CDR3 in DNA: TGTGCCAGCAGCCCAAGGCCCCACTCATGGACCACGAACACCGGGGAGCTGTTTTTT.

This clone was seen a few times. DNA for the CDR3: TGTGCCAGCAGTCCCTTGGGGGAGGGCCAGAACAATGAGCAGTTCTTC. This translates into CASSPLGEGQNNEQFF. V and J are TRBV28 and TRBJ2-1, with 7 bases identical to TRBD2. The J segment lost 5 bases and the V segment lost 5 bases, leaving 12 bases of the junction unmatched. This CDR3 has 16 residues. Germline CDR1 and CDR2: MDHEN and SYDVKM.

This chain connects TRBV15 to TRBJ2-5, with 10 bases identical to TRBD1. CDR1 is LNHNV and CDR2 is YYDKDF in the germline V gene (reference sequence). The CDR3 covers 15 residues. J gave up 5 bases and V 5 bases, and 8 bases lay outside the gene matches. CDR3 in DNA: TGTGCCACCAGCGAGAGGGACAGGGGAGTGGAGACCCAGTACTTC. This sequence encodes CATSERDRGVETQYF. Complete variable domain (other parts from reference TRBV15 and TRBJ2-5): DAMVIQNPRYQVTQFGKPVTLSCSQTLNHNVMYWYQQKSSQAPKLLFHYYDKDFNNEADTPDNFQSRRPNTSFCFLDIRSPGLGDTAMYLCATSERDRGVETQYFGPGTRLLVL.

This clone was picked up a small number of times. The chain employs TRBV19 and TRBJ2-1; 9 nucleotides match TRBD2. The CDR3 covers 16 residues. Germline lookup yields CDR1 LNHDA and CDR2 SQIVND (reference sequence). V was clipped by 3 bases and J by 5 bases; unmatched bases: 8. The CDR3 nucleotides are TGTGCCAGTAGTATCGGAGCGGGAGGAGGAAACAATGAGCAGTTCTTC. Amino acid sequence: CASSIGAGGGNNEQFF.

This clone turned up a few times. J is TRBJ2-3 and V is TRBV19; 8 positions match TRBD1. Unmatched junction bases numbered 7, after V lost 3 bases and J lost 2 bases. The CDR3 has 16 amino acids. Per germline, CDR1 LNHDA and CDR2 SQIVND (reference sequence). In nucleotides, the CDR3 is TGTGCCAGTAGTATCAGGGGGCAAACCCCCACAGATACGCAGTATTTT. Translating gives CASSIRGQTPTDTQYF.

J is TRBJ2-5 and V is TRBV5-4; no clear D gene. The CDR3 spans 14 residues. V was shortened by 1 base and J by 3 bases, with 10 bases between the two germline ends. Germline V CDR1 and CDR2: SGHNT, YYREEE (reference sequence). The CDR3 nucleotides are TGTGCCAGCAGCTTGCAAGCGAAAGAAGAGACCCAGTACTTC. This encodes CASSLQAKEETQYF.

V is TRBV28 and J is TRBJ2-7; TRBD1 might be the D (5 bases). V lost 5 bases, J lost 2 bases, and 10 bases lay in between. The CDR3 contains 13 residues. CDR1 is MDHEN, CDR2 SYDVKM, per germline. CDR3 in DNA: TGTGCCAGCAGTCCCGGACACACCTACGAGCAGTACTTC. It codes for CASSPGHTYEQYF.

This clone was recorded a few times. The chain joins TRBV5-1 to TRBJ1-6; tentatively, D is TRBD1 (5 bases). In germline, CDR1 is SGHRS, CDR2 YFSETQ. The CDR3 is 12 amino acids. Trimming pared 2 bases from V and 9 bases from J, leaving 6 bases between. In DNA form, the CDR3 reads TGCGCCAGCAGCTTCGGGGGTTCACCCCTCCACTTT. It yields the protein CASSFGGSPLHF.

The chain employs TRBV19 and TRBJ2-3; 10 bases map to TRBD2. In germline, CDR1 is LNHDA, CDR2 SQIVND (reference sequence). Trimming removed 4 bases from V and 10 bases from J; junction bases left unmatched: 5. CDR3 length: 13 amino acids. CDR3 in amino acids: CASSKLAGSAQYF. CDR3 bases: TGTGCCAGTAGTAAACTAGCGGGAAGTGCGCAGTATTTT.

The chain combines TRBV18 with TRBJ2-6; maybe TRBD2 (6 bases). The CDR3 has 16 residues. The germline V gene encodes CDR1 KGHSH and CDR2 LQKENI. Trimming shortened V by 2 bases and J by 1 base, and 9 bases separated the two germline ends. The CDR3 reads CASSPVEGSGANVLTF. The DNA of the CDR3 is TGTGCCAGCTCACCAGTGGAGGGGTCTGGGGCCAACGTCCTGACTTTC.

This clone was counted only a few times. J is TRBJ2-5 and V is TRBV7-2, with unresolved D. CDR3 length equals 15 residues. V was pared by 1 base and J by 4 bases, with 13 bases between. In germline, CDR1 is SGHTA, CDR2 FQGNSA. CDR3 sequence: CASSLGGVLVETQYF. The CDR3 DNA is TGTGCCAGCAGCTTAGGTGGGGTATTGGTAGAGACCCAGTACTTC.

The chain combines TRBV4-2 with TRBJ1-2, with 8 bases lining up with TRBD1. Germline V CDR1 and CDR2: LGHNA, YNFKEQ. V was pared by 4 bases and J by 2 bases, with 15 bases of the junction left unmatched. CDR3 length: 18 residues. CDR3 DNA: TGTGCCAGCAGCCTTTCAACGACGGACAGGGCTCCAAACTATGGCTACACCTTC. As protein: CASSLSTTDRAPNYGYTF.

The chain recombines TRBV5-1 with TRBJ2-1; D is unclear. Germline values: CDR1 SGHRS, CDR2 YFSETQ. Between the trimmed V and J ends, which lost 0 bases and 2 bases, there was a span of 6 bases. The CDR3 loop spans 14 amino acids. The CDR3 DNA reads TGCGCCAGCAGCTTGGAGGACCCCTACAATGAGCAGTTCTTC. It translates to CASSLEDPYNEQFF.

The sample holds a few counts of this clone. J is TRBJ1-5 and V is TRBV27; possible D gene TRBD1, 6 bases. V shed 3 bases and J shed 6 bases, with 15 bases lying between them. CDR1 MNHEY and CDR2 SMNVEV come from the germline V gene (reference sequence). The CDR3 loop spans 15 amino acids. The CDR3, as DNA: TGTGCCAGCAGTTTGGGCAGGGGAGATAGTCAGCCCCAGCATTTT. Translation: CASSLGRGDSQPQHF.

This clone was detected only a few times. The gene calls are TRBV7-9 and TRBJ2-3; 8 nucleotides align to TRBD2. Germline V lookup: CDR1 SEHNR, CDR2 FQNEAQ (reference sequence). Trimming at V came to 5 bases and at J to 6 bases, leaving 4 bases not matched to a gene. This CDR3 comprises 13 residues. CDR3 protein: CASSPGTRDTQYF. The CDR3 nucleotides are TGTGCCAGCAGCCCGGGGACTAGGGATACGCAGTATTTT.

For this clone: This specimen includes other DNA sequences encoding the same CDR3. The chain joins TRBV20-1 to TRBJ1-2, with a weak D call TRBD1 (6 bases). Germline V gene sequence: CDR1 DFQATT, CDR2 SNEGSKA (reference sequence). The CDR3 runs 11 residues. Trimming removed 6 bases at V and 4 bases at J, with 9 bases between. CDR3 amino acids: CSAGTSYGYTF. The CDR3 bases are TGCAGTGCCGGGACATCCTATGGCTACACCTTC.

This clone was found a few times. The chain carries TRBV28 and TRBJ2-7; 7 positions match TRBD1. Germline V gene lookup returns CDR1 MDHEN and CDR2 SYDVKM. The trim removed 6 bases at V and 13 bases at J, leaving 9 bases unmatched. The length of the CDR3 is 11 residues. The DNA for the CDR3 is TGTGCCAGCAGCCCCCATAGGGGGCTATACTTC. Encoded protein: CASSPHRGLYF.

In this sample, this clone turned up a few times. The rearrangement joins TRBV18 to TRBJ1-4; TRBD1 agrees at 10 bases. Germline CDR1 KGHSH, CDR2 LQKENI. This CDR3 spans 14 amino acids. V trimming: 6 bases; J trimming: 6 bases; junction bases outside the gene matches: 4. The CDR3: CASSEGQGYEKLFF. CDR3 DNA: TGTGCCAGCTCCGAGGGACAGGGGTATGAAAAACTGTTTTTT.

This clone was counted between two and nine times. V is TRBV5-4 and J is TRBJ1-1, with D perhaps TRBD1 (6 bases). The germline V gene has CDR1 SGHNT and CDR2 YYREEE (reference sequence). The V and J ends lost 4 bases and 1 base respectively, with 20 bases between them. The CDR3 length is 17 residues. The CDR3: CASSVGIFRDTNTEAFF. The CDR3 nucleotides are TGTGCCAGCAGCGTCGGGATATTCAGGGACACGAACACTGAAGCTTTCTTT.

The J gene is TRBJ2-3, the V gene TRBV7-2, with 7 bases that match TRBD1. V shed 6 bases and J 2 bases; nucleotides not matched to a gene: 5. Germline CDR1 is SGHTA and CDR2 is FQGNSA. The length of the CDR3 is 14 residues. This CDR3 is CASRDGTVTDTQYF. In DNA form, the CDR3 reads TGTGCCAGCAGGGATGGGACAGTCACAGATACGCAGTATTTT.

The V and J genes are TRBV4-2 and TRBJ2-5; 9 nucleotides align to TRBD1. Germline loops: CDR1 LGHNA, CDR2 YNFKEQ. Trimming cost V 0 bases and J 4 bases; bases outside gene matches: 6. The CDR3 sequence is 16 residues long. DNA for the CDR3: TGTGCCAGCAGCCAAGAGGGACAGGGCTTAGGAGAGACCCAGTACTTC. Residues: CASSQEGQGLGETQYF.

With regard to this clone: Other DNA sequences from this sample encode an identical CDR3 as well. The chain joins TRBV25-1 to TRBJ2-5; D is possibly TRBD1 (6 bases). Germline CDR1 MGHDK, CDR2 SYGVNS. The V and J ends lost 3 bases and 1 base respectively, with 15 bases between them. CDR3 length equals 16 residues. CDR3 nucleotide sequence: TGTGCCAGCAGTGATCCCCCGGGCAGGGGCCAAGAGACCCAGTACTTC. It codes for CASSDPPGRGQETQYF.